This T cell receptor (beta chain) emerged from a study of vaccination effects on CD4 cells after COVID-19. Points from the study as a whole: Marked contraction was observed in infection-induced and vaccine-induced clones late after vaccination.

The CDR3 runs 15 residues. Germline V gene lookup returns CDR1 MNHEY and CDR2 SMNVEV (reference sequence). V was shortened by 6 bases and J by 4 bases, with 16 bases between the two germline ends. The repertoire was sequenced with immunoSEQ multiplex PCR; TCRdb's copy has only in-frame clones and lacks some. The data hold around 31,000 clones, with 55% to 75% observed a single time. Concerning this clone: Its antigen is as yet unknown.

ViraFEST assay sequencing came after antigen-specific CD4+ T cells were expanded with viral peptide pools. Having been cultured for ten to eleven days, the cells underwent CD4+ T cell isolation. According to the study, vaccine recipients showed no prior SARS-CoV-2 infection and negative nucleocapsid antibodies. Days 3 and 7 saw half the medium replaced with IL-2 medium. This specimen consisted of CD4+ T cells from PBMCs cultured with HCoV-229E spike peptides, obtained before COVID-19 vaccination. The source of this sequence is a human donor who received a COVID-19 vaccine. The chain has TRBV27 and TRBJ2-1; TRBD1 might be the D (6 bases). The chain's CDR3 is CASSPARGDYNEQFF. CDR3 bases: TGTGCCAGCAGCCCAGCCAGGGGAGATTACAATGAGCAGTTCTTC.